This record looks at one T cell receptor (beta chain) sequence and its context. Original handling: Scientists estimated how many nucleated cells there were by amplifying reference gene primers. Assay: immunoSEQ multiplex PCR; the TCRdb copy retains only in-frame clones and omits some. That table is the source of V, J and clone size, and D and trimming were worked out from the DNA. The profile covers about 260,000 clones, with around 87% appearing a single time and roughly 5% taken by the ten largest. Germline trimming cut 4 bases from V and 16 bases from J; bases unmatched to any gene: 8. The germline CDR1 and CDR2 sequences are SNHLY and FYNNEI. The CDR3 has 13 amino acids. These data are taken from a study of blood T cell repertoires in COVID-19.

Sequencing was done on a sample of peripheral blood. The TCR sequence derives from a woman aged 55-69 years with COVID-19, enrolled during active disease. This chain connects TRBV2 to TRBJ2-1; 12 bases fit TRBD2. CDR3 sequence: CASSGLAGGGSFF. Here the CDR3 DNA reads TGTGCCAGCAGTGGCCTAGCGGGAGGGGGTAGTTTCTTC.